Given below is one T cell receptor (beta chain) in context. This entry comes from a study of blood T cell repertoires in COVID-19. Looking at the study overall: The United States, Italy and Spain were the sources of the acute and convalescent COVID-19 samples. From T cells, B-cell-depleted T cells, or PBMCs came the material, which was cDNA or gDNA.

With 4 bases removed from V and 3 bases from J, the gap between germline ends came to 11 bases. There are 14 residues in the CDR3. Germline CDR1 and CDR2: SGDLS and YYNGEE. Two negative PCRs, clearance, or symptom resolution had been documented for recovered Cohort 3 donors. As handled by the study authors: Nucleated cell counts were estimated from reference gene primer amplification. Profiling relied on immunoSEQ multiplex PCR, and the TCRdb table lists in-frame clones only, not all of them. V, J and clone size derive from that table, while D and trimming were established from the DNA sequence. This sample has about 480,000 clones, with 88% found just once.

This receptor was taken from a woman between 40 and 55 years old who had recovered from COVID-19. The V call is TRBV9, the J call TRBJ1-3; D gene ambiguous. Source material: PBMCs or T cells enriched from blood (not recorded which). The CDR3 nucleotides are TGTGCCAGCAGCCCCCGAGGCCATGGAAACACCATATATTTT. Its translation: CASSPRGHGNTIYF. The full variable domain, with the rest looked up from reference TRBV9 and TRBJ1-3, is DSGVTQTPKHLITATGQRVTLRCSPRSGDLSVYWYQQSLDQGLQFLIQYYNGEERAKGNILERFSAQQFPDLHSELNLSSLELGDSALYFCASSPRGHGNTIYFGEGSWLTVV.